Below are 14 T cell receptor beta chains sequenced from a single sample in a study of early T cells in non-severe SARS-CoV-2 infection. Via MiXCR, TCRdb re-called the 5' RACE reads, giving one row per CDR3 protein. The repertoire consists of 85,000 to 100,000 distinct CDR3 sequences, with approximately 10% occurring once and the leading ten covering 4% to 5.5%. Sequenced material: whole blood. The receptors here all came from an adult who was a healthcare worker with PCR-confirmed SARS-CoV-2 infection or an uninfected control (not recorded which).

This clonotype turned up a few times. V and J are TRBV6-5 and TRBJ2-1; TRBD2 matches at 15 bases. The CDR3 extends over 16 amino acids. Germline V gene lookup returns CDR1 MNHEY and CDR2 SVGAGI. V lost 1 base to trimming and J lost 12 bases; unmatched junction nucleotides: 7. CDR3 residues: CASSYFRTSGRGAQFF. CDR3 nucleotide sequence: TGTGCCAGCAGTTACTTTCGGACTAGCGGGAGGGGTGCGCAGTTCTTC.

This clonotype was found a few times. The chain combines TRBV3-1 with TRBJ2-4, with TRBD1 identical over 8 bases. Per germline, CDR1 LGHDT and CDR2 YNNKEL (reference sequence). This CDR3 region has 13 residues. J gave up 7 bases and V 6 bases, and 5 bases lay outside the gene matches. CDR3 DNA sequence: TGTGCCAGCAGAGGGGACAGGAAGAACATTCAGTACTTC. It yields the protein CASRGDRKNIQYF.

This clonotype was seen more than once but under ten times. The DNA for the CDR3 is TGTGCCAGCAGGATTCCGGACGGTGACTCCTACGAGCAGTACTTC. This encodes CASRIPDGDSYEQYF. The rearrangement uses TRBV11-2 and TRBJ2-7; D unresolved. Germline loops: CDR1 SGHAT, CDR2 FQNNGV. Trimming left V 6 bases short and J 0 bases short, with 15 bases between. This CDR3 comprises 15 residues.

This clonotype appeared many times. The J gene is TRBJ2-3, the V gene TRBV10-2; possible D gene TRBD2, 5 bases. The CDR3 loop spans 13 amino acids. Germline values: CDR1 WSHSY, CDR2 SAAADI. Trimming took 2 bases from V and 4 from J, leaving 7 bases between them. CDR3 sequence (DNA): TGCGCCAGCAGTGAGGGGAGCCCAGATACGCAGTATTTT. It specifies CASSEGSPDTQYF.

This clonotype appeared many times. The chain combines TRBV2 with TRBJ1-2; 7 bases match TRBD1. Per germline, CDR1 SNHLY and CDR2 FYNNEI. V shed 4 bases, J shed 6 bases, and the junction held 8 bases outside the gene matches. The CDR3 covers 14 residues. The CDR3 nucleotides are TGTGCCAGCAGTGCATGGACAGGAAGGGATGGCTACACCTTC. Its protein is CASSAWTGRDGYTF.

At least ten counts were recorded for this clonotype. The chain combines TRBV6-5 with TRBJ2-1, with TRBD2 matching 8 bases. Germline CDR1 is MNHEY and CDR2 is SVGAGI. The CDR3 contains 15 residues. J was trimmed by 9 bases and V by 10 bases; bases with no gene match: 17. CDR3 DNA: TGTGCCACGCAGCCTTCCGGGACTAGGGTCCTTGAGCAGTTCTTC. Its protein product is CATQPSGTRVLEQFF.

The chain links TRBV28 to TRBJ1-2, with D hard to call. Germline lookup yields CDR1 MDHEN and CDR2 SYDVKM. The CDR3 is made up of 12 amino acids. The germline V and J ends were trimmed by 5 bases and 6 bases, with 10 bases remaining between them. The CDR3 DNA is TGTGCCAGCAGTCGTGGAGACCATGGCTACACCTTC. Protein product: CASSRGDHGYTF.

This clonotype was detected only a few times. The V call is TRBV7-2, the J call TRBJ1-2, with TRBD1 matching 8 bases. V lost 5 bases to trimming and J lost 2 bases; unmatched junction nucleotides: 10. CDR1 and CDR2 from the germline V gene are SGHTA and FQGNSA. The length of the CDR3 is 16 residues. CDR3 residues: CASSAGGASFNYGYTF. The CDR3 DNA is TGTGCCAGCAGCGCAGGGGGCGCGTCCTTCAACTATGGCTACACCTTC.

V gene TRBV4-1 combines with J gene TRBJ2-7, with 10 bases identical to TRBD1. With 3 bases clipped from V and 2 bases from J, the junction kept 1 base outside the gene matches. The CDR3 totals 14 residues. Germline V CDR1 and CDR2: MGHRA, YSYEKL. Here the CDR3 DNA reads TGCGCCAGCAGCCAGGACAGGGGGACCTACGAGCAGTACTTC. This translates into CASSQDRGTYEQYF.

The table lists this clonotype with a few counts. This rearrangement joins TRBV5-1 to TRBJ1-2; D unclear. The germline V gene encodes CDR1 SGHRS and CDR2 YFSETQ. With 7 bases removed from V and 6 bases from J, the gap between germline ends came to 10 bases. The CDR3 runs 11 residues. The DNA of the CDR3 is TGCGCCAGCGCGGGATCCGATGGCTACACCTTC. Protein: CASAGSDGYTF. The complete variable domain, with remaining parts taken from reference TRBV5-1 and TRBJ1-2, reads KAGVTQTPRYLIKTRGQQVTLSCSPISGHRSVSWYQQTPGQGLQFLFEYFSETQRNKGNFPGRFSGRQFSNSRSEMNVSTLELGDSALYLCASAGSDGYTFGSGTRLTVV.

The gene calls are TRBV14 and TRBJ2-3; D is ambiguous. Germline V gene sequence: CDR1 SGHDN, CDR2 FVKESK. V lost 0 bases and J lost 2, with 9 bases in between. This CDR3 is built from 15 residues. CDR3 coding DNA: TGTGCCAGCAGCCAAGAGTCGTTCTCCACAGATACGCAGTATTTT. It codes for CASSQESFSTDTQYF.

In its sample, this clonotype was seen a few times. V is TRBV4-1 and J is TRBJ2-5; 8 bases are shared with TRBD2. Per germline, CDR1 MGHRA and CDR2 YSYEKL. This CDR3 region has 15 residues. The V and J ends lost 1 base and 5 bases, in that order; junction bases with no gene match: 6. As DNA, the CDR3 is TGCGCCAGCAGCCAAGGGATAGCGGGGAGTGAGACCCAGTACTTC. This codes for CASSQGIAGSETQYF.

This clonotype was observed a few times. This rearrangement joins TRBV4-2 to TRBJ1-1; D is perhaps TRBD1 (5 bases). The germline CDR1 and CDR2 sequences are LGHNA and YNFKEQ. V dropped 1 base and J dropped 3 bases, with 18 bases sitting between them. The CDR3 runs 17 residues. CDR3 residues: CASSQGGGSRIDTEAFF. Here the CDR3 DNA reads TGTGCCAGCAGCCAAGGGGGCGGCAGTAGAATCGACACTGAAGCTTTCTTT.

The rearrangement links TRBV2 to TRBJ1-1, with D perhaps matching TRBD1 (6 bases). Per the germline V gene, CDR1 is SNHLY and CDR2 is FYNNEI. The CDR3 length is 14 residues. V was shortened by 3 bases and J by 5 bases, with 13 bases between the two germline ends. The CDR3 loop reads CASSDRGRVTEAFF. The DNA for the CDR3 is TGTGCCAGCAGTGATCGGGGGCGCGTGACTGAAGCTTTCTTT.